Below are 14 T cell receptor beta chains sequenced from a single sample in a study of cytomegalovirus exposure and HLA in healthy donors (dated by TCRdb to the late 2010s). The method was the immunoSEQ multiplex PCR assay. For the multiplex PCR, a mixture combining 60 forward primers for TCR Vbeta segments and 13 reverse primers for TCR Jbeta segments was used. TCRdb stores this immuneACCESS table with in-frame sequences only. Part of the clones is absent; in the studies checked, under half of the shortfall reflects unresolved V genes, and no reason is known for the rest. The sample has roughly 160,000 clones on record, approximately 84% of them singletons. The ten most abundant clones make up just over 2.5% of the sample. Sequences were obtained from PBMCs. The source of these receptors is a man aged 25-40 years in good health and CMV-seropositive.

The chain links TRBV6-6 to TRBJ2-5; a possible D gene is TRBD2 (6 bases). The assigned J gene may be wrong: the sequence end matches TRBJ2-7 better. CDR1 and CDR2 from the germline V gene are MNHNY and SVGAGI (reference sequence). The CDR3 covers 15 residues. CDR3 nucleotides: TGTGCCAGCAGTTACTCTCGCGGGGAGAAATACGAGCAGTACTTC. Protein sequence: CASSYSRGEKYEQYF.

The chain carries TRBV27 and TRBJ2-7, with 8 bases lining up with TRBD1. The CDR3 is 15 amino acids. The germline gives CDR1 MNHEY, CDR2 SMNVEV (reference sequence). The ends lost 3 bases at V and 3 bases at J; junction bases unmatched: 7. The CDR3: CASSLTGALDYEQYV. CDR3 nucleotides: TGTGCCAGCAGTTTGACAGGGGCCTTGGACTACGAGCAGTACGTC.

The chain uses TRBV29-1 and TRBJ1-2, with D tentatively TRBD1 (5 bases). Trimming shortened V by 7 bases and J by 8 bases, and 17 bases separated the two germline ends. The CDR3 contains 12 residues. Germline CDR1 is SQVTM and CDR2 is ANQGSEA. The CDR3 DNA follows: TGCAGCGGGAGGGACCCAGGACAAGGCTACACCTTC. Protein product: CSGRDPGQGYTF.

This clone was seen a single time. This chain links TRBV7-3 with TRBJ2-1, with a weak D call TRBD2 (5 bases). The CDR3 length is 14 residues. Trimming removed 1 base from V and 10 bases from J, with 14 bases in between. Germline V lookup: CDR1 SGHTA, CDR2 FQGTGA. The CDR3 bases are TGTGCCAGCAGCTTAAATGGAGGCCCCCAGGAGCAGTTCTTC. Amino acids: CASSLNGGPQEQFF.

The chain couples TRBV27 to TRBJ1-1; TRBD1 might be the D (6 bases). Germline values: CDR1 MNHEY, CDR2 SMNVEV (reference sequence). V gave up 8 bases and J gave up 0 bases, with 22 bases separating them. The CDR3 is made up of 17 amino acids. This CDR3 reads CASFYRARGNMNTEAFF. The CDR3 DNA follows: TGTGCCAGCTTCTACAGGGCCCGGGGAAACATGAACACTGAAGCTTTCTTT.

This clone was seen once. The gene calls are TRBV5-1 and TRBJ1-2; a possible D gene is TRBD1 (6 bases). The germline V gene has CDR1 SGHRS and CDR2 YFSETQ. The CDR3 totals 15 residues. Trimming removed 4 bases from V and 3 bases from J, with 16 bases in between. CDR3 DNA sequence: TGCGCCAGCAGCCATGCTCCAGGGGCCGACTATGGCTACACCTTC. It yields the protein CASSHAPGADYGYTF.

The V gene is TRBV6-1, the J gene TRBJ2-7; D possibly corresponds to TRBD1 (5 bases). Trimming pared 3 bases from V and 0 bases from J, leaving 15 bases between. CDR1 and CDR2 from the germline V gene are MNHNS and SASEGT. The CDR3 has 16 residues. The chain's CDR3 is CASSDLGVRVSYEQYV. CDR3 nucleotide sequence: TGTGCCAGCAGTGACCTAGGGGTCAGGGTCTCCTACGAGCAGTACGTC.

This chain joins TRBV7-9 and TRBJ1-5; maybe TRBD1 (6 bases). Per germline, CDR1 SEHNR and CDR2 FQNEAQ (reference sequence). Trimming removed 1 base from V and 4 bases from J, with 20 bases in between. CDR3 size: 18 residues. CDR3 sequence reads: CASSLEVRGGLSNQPQHF. The CDR3 DNA reads TGTGCCAGCAGCTTAGAAGTCCGGGGGGGGCTCTCTAATCAGCCCCAGCATTTT.

As DNA, the CDR3 is TGTGCCAGCAGCCCGGGACAGGGGCAGCCCCAGCATTTT. Residues: CASSPGQGQPQHF. This chain uses TRBV7-2 with TRBJ1-5; 10 bases fit TRBD1. Trimming took 5 bases from V and 7 from J; bases not matched to a gene: 2. From germline, CDR1 is SGHTA and CDR2 FQGNSA. The CDR3 extends over 13 amino acids.

This clone was counted once. The J gene is TRBJ2-6, the V gene TRBV5-1; no firm D call. Trimming shortened V by 4 bases and J by 0 bases, and 5 bases separated the two germline ends. This CDR3 has 14 amino acids. Germline V CDR1 and CDR2: SGHRS, YFSETQ. The CDR3 here is CASSLSSGANVLTF. CDR3 DNA: TGCGCCAGCAGCCTGAGCTCTGGGGCCAACGTCCTGACTTTC.

In DNA, the CDR3 is TGTGCCAGCAGCGTAGGCCTAGCGGGTACGCAGTATTTT. It is translated as CASSVGLAGTQYF. This chain uses TRBV9 with TRBJ2-3; TRBD2 matches 8 bases. Unmatched junction bases numbered 2, after V lost 0 bases and J lost 8 bases. The CDR3 has 13 residues. Germline values: CDR1 SGDLS, CDR2 YYNGEE. Full variable domain (rest looked up from reference TRBV9 and TRBJ2-3): DSGVTQTPKHLITATGQRVTLRCSPRSGDLSVYWYQQSLDQGLQFLIQYYNGEERAKGNILERFSAQQFPDLHSELNLSSLELGDSALYFCASSVGLAGTQYFGPGTRLTVL.

This sequence joins TRBV9 and TRBJ2-5, with D perhaps matching TRBD2 (5 bases). V was shortened by 0 bases and J by 3 bases, with 12 bases between the two germline ends. Germline CDR1 is SGDLS and CDR2 is YYNGEE. CDR3 length: 15 amino acids. CDR3 nucleotide sequence: TGTGCCAGCAGCGTAGACAGCGGATGGGAAGAGACCCAGTACTTC. Its protein is CASSVDSGWEETQYF.

This clone was detected once. The chain has TRBV15 and TRBJ1-5; D is unclear. The CDR3 consists of 14 residues. Germline V CDR1 and CDR2: LNHNV, YYDKDF (reference sequence). Trimming left V 7 bases short and J 0 bases short, with 10 bases between. The CDR3 DNA is TGTGCCACCACGCCAGCGTATAGCAATCAGCCCCAGCATTTT. Translating gives CATTPAYSNQPQHF.

J is TRBJ1-2 and V is TRBV2, with TRBD1 identical over 7 bases. The CDR3 sequence is 13 residues long. CDR1 is SNHLY, CDR2 FYNNEI, per germline. Trimming at V came to 8 bases and at J to 7 bases, leaving 10 bases not matched to a gene. The chain's CDR3 is CASWGQRSIGYTF. The CDR3 DNA reads as TGTGCCAGCTGGGGACAGAGGTCCATTGGCTACACCTTC.